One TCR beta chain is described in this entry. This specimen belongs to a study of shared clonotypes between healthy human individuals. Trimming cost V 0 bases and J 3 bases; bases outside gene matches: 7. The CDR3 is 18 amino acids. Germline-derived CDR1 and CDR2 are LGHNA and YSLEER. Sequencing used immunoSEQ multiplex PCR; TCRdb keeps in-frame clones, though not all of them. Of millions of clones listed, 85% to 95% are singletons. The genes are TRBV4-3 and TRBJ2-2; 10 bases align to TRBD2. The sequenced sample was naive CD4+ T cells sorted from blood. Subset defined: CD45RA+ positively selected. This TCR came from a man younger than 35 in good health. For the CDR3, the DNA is TGCGCCAGCAGCCAAGATCTAGCGGGAGCGGGGGACACCGGGGAGCTGTTTTTT. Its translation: CASSQDLAGAGDTGELFF.